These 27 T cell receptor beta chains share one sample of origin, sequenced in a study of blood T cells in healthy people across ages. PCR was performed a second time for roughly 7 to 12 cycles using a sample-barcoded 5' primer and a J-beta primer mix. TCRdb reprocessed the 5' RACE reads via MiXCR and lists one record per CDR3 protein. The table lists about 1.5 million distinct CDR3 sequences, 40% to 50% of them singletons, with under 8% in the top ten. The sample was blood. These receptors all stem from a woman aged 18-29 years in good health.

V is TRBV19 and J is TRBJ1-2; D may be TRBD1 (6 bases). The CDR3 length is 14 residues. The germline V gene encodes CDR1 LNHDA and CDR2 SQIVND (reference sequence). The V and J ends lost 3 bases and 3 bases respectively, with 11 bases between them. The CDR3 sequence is CASSMIRTDYGYTF. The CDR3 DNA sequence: TGTGCCAGTAGTATGATCCGGACAGACTATGGCTACACCTTC.

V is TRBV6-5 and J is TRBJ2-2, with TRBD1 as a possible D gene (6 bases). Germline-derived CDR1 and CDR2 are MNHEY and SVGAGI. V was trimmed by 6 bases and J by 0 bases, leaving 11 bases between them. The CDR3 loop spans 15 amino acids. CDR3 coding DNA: TGTGCCAGCAGGACGGGGACACCGAACACCGGGGAGCTGTTTTTT. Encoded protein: CASRTGTPNTGELFF.

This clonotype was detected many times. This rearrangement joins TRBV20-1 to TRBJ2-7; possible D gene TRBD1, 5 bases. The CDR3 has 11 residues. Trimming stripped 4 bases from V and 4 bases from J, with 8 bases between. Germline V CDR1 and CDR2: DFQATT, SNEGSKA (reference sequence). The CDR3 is CSAKQEYEQYF. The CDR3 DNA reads TGCAGTGCTAAACAGGAGTACGAGCAGTACTTC.

The CDR3 spells CASSIEPGNTIYF. The DNA for the CDR3 is TGTGCCAGCAGTATCGAGCCTGGAAACACCATATATTTT. The chain employs TRBV6-5 and TRBJ1-3, with D hard to call. The CDR3 extends over 13 amino acids. CDR1 and CDR2 (germline): MNHEY, SVGAGI. V was trimmed by 5 bases and J by 2 bases, leaving 7 bases between them.

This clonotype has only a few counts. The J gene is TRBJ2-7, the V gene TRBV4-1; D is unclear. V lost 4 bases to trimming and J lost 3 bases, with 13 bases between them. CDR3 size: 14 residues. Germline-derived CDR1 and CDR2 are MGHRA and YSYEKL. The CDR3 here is CASSPDQLLYEQYF. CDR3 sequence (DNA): TGCGCCAGCAGCCCCGACCAACTCCTCTACGAGCAGTACTTC.

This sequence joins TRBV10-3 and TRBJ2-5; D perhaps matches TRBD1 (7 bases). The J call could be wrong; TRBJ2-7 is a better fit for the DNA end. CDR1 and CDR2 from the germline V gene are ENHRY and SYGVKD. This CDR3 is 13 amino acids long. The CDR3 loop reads CATEGGQNYEQYF. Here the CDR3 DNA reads TGTGCCACCGAGGGGGGACAGAATTACGAGCAGTACTTC.

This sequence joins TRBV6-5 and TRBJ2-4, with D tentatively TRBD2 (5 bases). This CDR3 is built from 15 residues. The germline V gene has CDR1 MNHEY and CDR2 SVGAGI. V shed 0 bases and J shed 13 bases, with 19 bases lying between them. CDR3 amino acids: CASSYSDCFLSEQYF. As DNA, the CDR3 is TGTGCCAGCAGTTACTCGGACTGTTTCTTATCTGAGCAGTACTTC.

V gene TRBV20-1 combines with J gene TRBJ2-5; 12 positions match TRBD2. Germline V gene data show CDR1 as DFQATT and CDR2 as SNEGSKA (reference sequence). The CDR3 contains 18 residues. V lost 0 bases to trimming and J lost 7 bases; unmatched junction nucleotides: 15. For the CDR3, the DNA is TGCAGTGCTAGAGATTTGGCTAGCGGGGGGGCCTGGGGAGGGACCCAGTACTTC. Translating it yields CSARDLASGGAWGGTQYF.

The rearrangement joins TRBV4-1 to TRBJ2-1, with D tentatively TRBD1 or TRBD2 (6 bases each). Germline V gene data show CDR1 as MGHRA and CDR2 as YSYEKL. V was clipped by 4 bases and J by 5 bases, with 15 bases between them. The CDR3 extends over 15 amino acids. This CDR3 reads CASSLKRGANNEQFF. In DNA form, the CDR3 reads TGCGCCAGCAGCCTCAAGAGGGGGGCGAACAATGAGCAGTTCTTC.

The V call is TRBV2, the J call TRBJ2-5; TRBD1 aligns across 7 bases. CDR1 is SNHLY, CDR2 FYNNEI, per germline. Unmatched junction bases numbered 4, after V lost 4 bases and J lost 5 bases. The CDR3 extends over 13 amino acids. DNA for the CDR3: TGTGCCAGCAGTGCGACAGGGCTGGAGACCCAGTACTTC. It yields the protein CASSATGLETQYF.

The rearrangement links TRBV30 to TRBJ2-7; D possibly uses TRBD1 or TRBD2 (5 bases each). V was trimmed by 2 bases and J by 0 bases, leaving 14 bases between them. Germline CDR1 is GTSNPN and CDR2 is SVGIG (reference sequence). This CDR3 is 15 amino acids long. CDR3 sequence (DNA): TGTGCCTGGAGTCGGTTGGGGGTTAGCTCCTACGAGCAGTACTTC. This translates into CAWSRLGVSSYEQYF.

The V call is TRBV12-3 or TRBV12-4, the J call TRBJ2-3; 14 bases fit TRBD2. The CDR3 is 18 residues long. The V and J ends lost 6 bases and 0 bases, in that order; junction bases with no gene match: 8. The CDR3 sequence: CASRFGLAGGRSTDTQYF. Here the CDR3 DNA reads TGTGCCAGCAGATTCGGACTAGCGGGAGGCCGTAGCACAGATACGCAGTATTTT.

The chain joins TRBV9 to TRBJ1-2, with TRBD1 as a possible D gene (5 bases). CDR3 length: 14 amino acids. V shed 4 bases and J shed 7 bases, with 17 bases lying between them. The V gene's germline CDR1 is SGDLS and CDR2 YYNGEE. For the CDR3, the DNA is TGTGCCAGCAGCATGGGACCGATCGTTCTTGGCTACACCTTC. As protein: CASSMGPIVLGYTF.

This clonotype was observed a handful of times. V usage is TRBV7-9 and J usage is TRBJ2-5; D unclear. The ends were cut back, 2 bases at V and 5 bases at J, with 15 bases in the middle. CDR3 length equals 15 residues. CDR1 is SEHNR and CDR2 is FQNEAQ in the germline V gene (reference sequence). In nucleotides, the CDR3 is TGTGCCAGCAGCTTATGGACCGTATCTAGGGAGACCCAGTACTTC. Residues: CASSLWTVSRETQYF.

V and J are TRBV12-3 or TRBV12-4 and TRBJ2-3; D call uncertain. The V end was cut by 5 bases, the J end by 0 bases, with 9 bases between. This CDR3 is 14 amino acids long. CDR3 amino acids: CASSTGRSTDTQYF. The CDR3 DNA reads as TGTGCCAGCAGTACGGGTCGGAGCACAGATACGCAGTATTTT.

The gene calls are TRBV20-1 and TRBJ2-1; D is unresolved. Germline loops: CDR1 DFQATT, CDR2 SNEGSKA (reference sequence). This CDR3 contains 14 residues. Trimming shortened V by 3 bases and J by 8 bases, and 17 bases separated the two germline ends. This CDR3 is CSASVPGDSDEQFF. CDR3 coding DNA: TGCAGTGCTAGCGTCCCGGGCGACTCTGATGAGCAGTTCTTC.

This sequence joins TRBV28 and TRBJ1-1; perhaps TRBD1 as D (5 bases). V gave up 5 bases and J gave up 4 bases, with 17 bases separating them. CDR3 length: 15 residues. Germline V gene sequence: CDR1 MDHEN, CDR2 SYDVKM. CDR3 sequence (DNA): TGTGCCAGCAGTACCGGGACTTCCCGAGGCACTGAAGCTTTCTTT. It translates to CASSTGTSRGTEAFF.

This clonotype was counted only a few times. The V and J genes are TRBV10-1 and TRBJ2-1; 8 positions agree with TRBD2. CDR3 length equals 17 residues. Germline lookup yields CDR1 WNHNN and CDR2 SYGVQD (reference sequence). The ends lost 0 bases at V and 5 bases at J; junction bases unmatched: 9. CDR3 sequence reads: CASSESYSGATDNEQFF. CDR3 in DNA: TGCGCCAGCAGTGAGTCTTATAGCGGGGCAACTGACAATGAGCAGTTCTTC.

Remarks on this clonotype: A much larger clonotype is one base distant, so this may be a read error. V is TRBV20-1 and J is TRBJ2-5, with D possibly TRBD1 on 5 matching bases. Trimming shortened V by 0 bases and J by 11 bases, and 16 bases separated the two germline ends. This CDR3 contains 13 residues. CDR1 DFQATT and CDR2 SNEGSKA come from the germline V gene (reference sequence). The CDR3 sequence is CSARDLGHNEQYF. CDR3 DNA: TGCAGTGCTAGAGATTTGGGGCACAATGAGCAGTACTTC.

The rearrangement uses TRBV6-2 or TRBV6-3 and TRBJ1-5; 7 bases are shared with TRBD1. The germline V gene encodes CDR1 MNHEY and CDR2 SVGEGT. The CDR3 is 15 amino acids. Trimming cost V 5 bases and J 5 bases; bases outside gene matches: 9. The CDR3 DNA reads TGTGCCAGCAGTGACCCCAGGGGGTATGATCAGCCCCAGCATTTT. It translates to CASSDPRGYDQPQHF.

CDR3 in amino acids: CSARDRVKPVPDEQYF. In DNA, the CDR3 is TGCAGTGCTAGAGATCGGGTTAAACCGGTTCCGGACGAGCAGTACTTC. The chain has TRBV20-1 and TRBJ2-7; D remains unclear. Looked up from germline, CDR1 is DFQATT and CDR2 is SNEGSKA (reference sequence). Trimming took 0 bases from V and 5 from J, leaving 20 bases between them. This CDR3 has 16 amino acids.

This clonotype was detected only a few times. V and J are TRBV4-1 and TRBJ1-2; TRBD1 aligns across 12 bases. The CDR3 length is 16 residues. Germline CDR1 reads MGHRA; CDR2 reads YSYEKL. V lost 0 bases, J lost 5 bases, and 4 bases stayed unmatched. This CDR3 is CASSQEGDRGLYGYTF. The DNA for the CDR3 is TGCGCCAGCAGCCAAGAGGGGGACAGGGGGCTTTATGGCTACACCTTC.

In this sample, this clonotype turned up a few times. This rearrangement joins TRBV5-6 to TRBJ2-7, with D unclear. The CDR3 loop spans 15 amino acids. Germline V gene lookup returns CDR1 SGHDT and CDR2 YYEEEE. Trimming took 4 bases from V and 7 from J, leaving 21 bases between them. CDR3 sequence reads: CASSQDVAGSWEQYF. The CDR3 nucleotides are TGTGCCAGCAGCCAGGACGTGGCTGGGTCCTGGGAGCAGTACTTC.

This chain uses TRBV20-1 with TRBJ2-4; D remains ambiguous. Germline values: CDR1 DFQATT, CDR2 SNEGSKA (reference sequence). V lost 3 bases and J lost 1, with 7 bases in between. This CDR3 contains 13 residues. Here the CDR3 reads CSASWSAKNIQYF. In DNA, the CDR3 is TGCAGTGCTAGTTGGTCCGCCAAAAACATTCAGTACTTC.

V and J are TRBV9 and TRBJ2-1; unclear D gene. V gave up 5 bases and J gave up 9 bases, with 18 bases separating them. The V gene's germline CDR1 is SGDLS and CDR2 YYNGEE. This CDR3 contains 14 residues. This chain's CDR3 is CASREDSESREQFF. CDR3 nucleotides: TGTGCCAGCAGAGAAGACTCGGAGTCACGTGAGCAGTTCTTC.

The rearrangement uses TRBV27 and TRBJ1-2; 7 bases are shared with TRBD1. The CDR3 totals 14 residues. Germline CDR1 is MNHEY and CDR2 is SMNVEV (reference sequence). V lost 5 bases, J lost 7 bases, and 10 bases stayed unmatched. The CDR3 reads CASSNDRARSGYTF. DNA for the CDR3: TGTGCCAGCAGTAACGACAGGGCACGTAGTGGCTACACCTTC.

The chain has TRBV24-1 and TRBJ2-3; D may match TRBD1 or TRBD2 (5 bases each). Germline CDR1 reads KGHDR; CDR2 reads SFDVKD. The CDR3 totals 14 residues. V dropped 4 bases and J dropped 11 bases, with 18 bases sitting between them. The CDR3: CATSDSVLGVQQYF. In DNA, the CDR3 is TGTGCCACCAGTGACTCTGTCTTGGGGGTACAGCAGTATTTT.